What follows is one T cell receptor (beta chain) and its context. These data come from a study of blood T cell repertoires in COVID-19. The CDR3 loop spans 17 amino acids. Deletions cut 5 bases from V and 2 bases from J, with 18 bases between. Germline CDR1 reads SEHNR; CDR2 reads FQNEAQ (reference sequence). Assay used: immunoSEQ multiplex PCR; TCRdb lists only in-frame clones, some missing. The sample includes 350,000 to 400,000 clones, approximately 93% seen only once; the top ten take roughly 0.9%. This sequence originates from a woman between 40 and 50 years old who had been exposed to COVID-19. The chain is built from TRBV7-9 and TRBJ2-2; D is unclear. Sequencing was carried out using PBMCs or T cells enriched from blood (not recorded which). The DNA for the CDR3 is TGTGCCAGCAGCCCCCAAGACTCGGTACTAAACACCGGGGAGCTGTTTTTT. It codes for CASSPQDSVLNTGELFF.